The next 25 T cell receptor beta chains were all read from a single sample in a study of spatial heterogeneity in lung cancer. Each CDR3 protein is one row after TCRdb ran MiXCR on the 5' RACE reads. This sample has about 87,000 distinct CDR3 sequences, with approximately 19% found just once. Documented time point: blood at routine non-recurrence follow-up after resection. The specimen comprised PBMCs, sampled at follow-up. These receptors all stem from a male donor with early-stage non-small cell lung cancer.

The table lists this clonotype with a few counts. The chain is built from TRBV5-6 and TRBJ2-3, with TRBD2 as a possible D gene (7 bases). There are 14 residues in the CDR3. Germline loops: CDR1 SGHDT, CDR2 YYEEEE. The V and J ends lost 4 bases and 2 bases respectively, with 11 bases between them. CDR3 bases: TGTGCCAGCAGCCGGGGGGCGGCCACAGATACGCAGTATTTT. Protein product: CASSRGAATDTQYF.

The J gene is TRBJ1-5, the V gene TRBV5-5; D gene uncertain. Germline CDR1 reads SGHKS; CDR2 reads YYEKEE (reference sequence). The CDR3 is 15 residues long. Deletions cut 0 bases from V and 3 bases from J, with 10 bases between. In DNA, the CDR3 is TGTGCCAGCAGCTTGGAGGGTCCGTACAATCAGCCCCAGCATTTT. Its protein is CASSLEGPYNQPQHF.

This clonotype came up a few times. This chain links TRBV9 with TRBJ2-5; 11 bases fit TRBD1. Germline CDR1 reads SGDLS; CDR2 reads YYNGEE. The CDR3 is 17 residues long. The V and J ends lost 3 bases and 5 bases, in that order; junction bases with no gene match: 12. The CDR3 coding sequence is TGTGCCAGCAGCGCCTCACCGAGGACAGGGGGCATGGAGACCCAGTACTTC. Protein sequence: CASSASPRTGGMETQYF.

The chain employs TRBV6-5 and TRBJ1-3; D might be TRBD1 (5 bases). The CDR3 covers 14 residues. Germline CDR1 is MNHEY and CDR2 is SVGAGI. The V end was cut by 4 bases, the J end by 4 bases, with 11 bases between. Here the CDR3 DNA reads TGTGCCAGCAGTTGGGCAGGGCCAGGAAACACCATATATTTT. Translated: CASSWAGPGNTIYF.

The genes are TRBV12-5 and TRBJ2-7, with 9 bases matching TRBD2. CDR1 is LGHNT and CDR2 is FRNRAP in the germline V gene. The CDR3 runs 15 residues. Trimming at V came to 3 bases and at J to 0 bases, leaving 3 bases not matched to a gene. CDR3 nucleotide sequence: TGTGCTAGTGGTTTACTAGCGGGTAGCTCCTACGAGCAGTACTTC. This codes for CASGLLAGSSYEQYF.

The chain links TRBV7-2 to TRBJ1-2, with a possible D match to TRBD1 (6 bases). This CDR3 contains 14 residues. V lost 7 bases and J 3 bases, leaving 15 bases between the germline ends. CDR1 is SGHTA and CDR2 is FQGNSA in the germline V gene. CDR3 amino acids: CASNPSGGDYGYTF. DNA of the CDR3: TGTGCCAGCAACCCCAGCGGGGGCGACTATGGCTACACCTTC. Supplemented by reference TRBV7-2 and TRBJ1-2, the full variable domain reads GAGVSQSPSNKVTEKGKDVELRCDPISGHTALYWYRQSLGQGLEFLIYFQGNSAPDKSGLPSDRFSAERTGGSVSTLTIQRTQQEDSAVYLCASNPSGGDYGYTFGSGTRLTVV.

V gene TRBV2 combines with J gene TRBJ1-2; a weak D match, TRBD1 (6 bases). The CDR3 consists of 12 residues. CDR1 is SNHLY and CDR2 is FYNNEI in the germline V gene. Trimming shortened V by 6 bases and J by 7 bases, and 12 bases separated the two germline ends. CDR3 region: CASRDSRGGYTF. CDR3 sequence (DNA): TGTGCCAGCAGGGACAGTAGGGGTGGCTACACCTTC.

The chain combines TRBV27 with TRBJ1-1; maybe TRBD1 (5 bases). Trimming left V 5 bases short and J 1 base short, with 11 bases between. The CDR3 spans 14 residues. From germline, CDR1 is MNHEY and CDR2 SMNVEV (reference sequence). Here the CDR3 reads CASSLGTPNTEAFF. As DNA, the CDR3 is TGTGCCAGCAGTCTTGGGACCCCGAACACTGAAGCTTTCTTT.

There are many counts of this clonotype. The rearrangement uses TRBV7-3 and TRBJ2-1; D could derive from TRBD1 or TRBD2 (7 bases each). The ends were cut back, 5 bases at V and 2 bases at J, with 19 bases in the middle. The germline V gene has CDR1 SGHTA and CDR2 FQGTGA. The CDR3 loop spans 17 amino acids. The chain's CDR3 is CASSAEGAGVPYNEQFF. The CDR3 bases are TGTGCCAGCAGCGCAGAGGGGGCGGGAGTCCCCTACAATGAGCAGTTCTTC.

This clonotype was counted only a few times. The genes are TRBV11-3 and TRBJ2-1; 14 positions match TRBD2. The germline V gene encodes CDR1 SGHNT and CDR2 YENEEA. J was trimmed by 8 bases and V by 4 bases; bases with no gene match: 7. This CDR3 spans 16 amino acids. This chain's CDR3 is CASSWGLAGDVDEQFF. CDR3 sequence (DNA): TGTGCCAGCAGCTGGGGACTAGCGGGAGACGTCGATGAGCAGTTCTTC.

Of note for this clonotype: One base away lies a much larger clone, so this may be a sequencing read error. This chain uses TRBV6-1 with TRBJ1-5, with a possible D match to TRBD1 (5 bases). The germline V and J ends were trimmed by 1 base and 6 bases, with 13 bases remaining between them. The CDR3 is 15 residues long. CDR1 is MNHNS, CDR2 SASEGT, per germline. This chain's CDR3 is CASSEGSGYGQPQHF. The CDR3 DNA reads TGTGCCAGCAGTGAAGGGTCAGGGTATGGTCAGCCCCAGCATTTT.

The gene calls are TRBV27 and TRBJ1-5, with a possible D match to TRBD1 (5 bases). The CDR3 has 13 residues. V was shortened by 8 bases and J by 7 bases, with 15 bases between the two germline ends. From germline, CDR1 is MNHEY and CDR2 SMNVEV (reference sequence). The CDR3 sequence: CASGRGPTQPQHF. Here the CDR3 DNA reads TGTGCCAGCGGGAGGGGCCCGACACAGCCCCAGCATTTT.

The chain links TRBV5-1 to TRBJ1-2; D is uncertain. The CDR3 sequence is 15 residues long. V was cut by 4 bases and J by 2 bases, with 15 bases left in between. Germline-derived CDR1 and CDR2 are SGHRS and YFSETQ. In DNA, the CDR3 is TGCGCCAGCAGCGGAAACGGGCAGGCGAACTATGGCTACACCTTC. It specifies CASSGNGQANYGYTF.

The V call is TRBV6-5, the J call TRBJ2-7; 10 bases line up with TRBD2. CDR1 MNHEY and CDR2 SVGAGI come from the germline V gene. The CDR3 runs 14 residues. Trimming cost V 5 bases and J 2 bases; bases outside gene matches: 3. In nucleotides, the CDR3 is TGTGCCAGCAGTCCCGGACTAGCGGCCTACGAGCAGTACTTC. Protein: CASSPGLAAYEQYF.

The CDR3 DNA sequence: TGTGCCAGCAGCCGCGGACAGGGGGTAGACTATGGCTACACCTTC. As protein: CASSRGQGVDYGYTF. V and J are TRBV3-1 and TRBJ1-2; 10 bases match TRBD1. The CDR3 covers 15 residues. V dropped 4 bases and J dropped 3; count of bases not matched to a gene: 5. Germline CDR1 LGHDT, CDR2 YNNKEL (reference sequence).

This clonotype was observed at least ten times. V is TRBV6-6 and J is TRBJ1-3, with D uncertain. CDR3 length equals 13 residues. The germline CDR1 and CDR2 sequences are MNHNY and SVGAGI (reference sequence). V shed 5 bases and J shed 4 bases, with 9 bases lying between them. CDR3 in amino acids: CASSLYPGNTIYF. CDR3 in DNA: TGTGCCAGCAGTCTCTACCCCGGAAACACCATATATTTT.

V and J are TRBV7-9 and TRBJ2-7; D remains unclear. Germline V gene data show CDR1 as SEHNR and CDR2 as FQNEAQ (reference sequence). The CDR3 has 14 amino acids. V was pared by 5 bases and J by 0 bases, with 11 bases between. The CDR3 DNA reads as TGTGCCAGCAGCACGACCGTGGACTCCTACGAGCAGTACTTC. It specifies CASSTTVDSYEQYF. Combining the CDR3 with reference TRBV7-9 and TRBJ2-7 gives the whole variable domain DTGVSQNPRHKITKRGQNVTFRCDPISEHNRLYWYRQTLGQGPEFLTYFQNEAQLEKSRLLSDRFSAERPKGSFSTLEIQRTEQGDSAMYLCASSTTVDSYEQYFGPGTRLTVT.

The chain carries TRBV7-2 and TRBJ2-2; D gene ambiguous. Germline loops: CDR1 SGHTA, CDR2 FQGNSA. V lost 1 base and J lost 3, with 9 bases in between. The CDR3 is 15 residues long. CDR3: CASSLGRYDTGELFF. The CDR3 region has the DNA TGTGCCAGCAGCTTAGGCCGCTATGACACCGGGGAGCTGTTTTTT. Filled out from reference TRBV7-2 and TRBJ2-2, the complete variable domain reads GAGVSQSPSNKVTEKGKDVELRCDPISGHTALYWYRQSLGQGLEFLIYFQGNSAPDKSGLPSDRFSAERTGGSVSTLTIQRTQQEDSAVYLCASSLGRYDTGELFFGEGSRLTVL.

The CDR3: CASEVGREQETQYF. Written as DNA, the CDR3 is TGTGCCAGCGAAGTCGGCAGGGAGCAAGAGACCCAGTACTTC. V usage is TRBV2 and J usage is TRBJ2-5; D may correspond to TRBD1 or TRBD2 (5 bases each). The CDR3 totals 14 residues. The germline V gene encodes CDR1 SNHLY and CDR2 FYNNEI. The V end was cut by 8 bases, the J end by 2 bases, with 15 bases between. The full variable domain, completed using reference TRBV2 and TRBJ2-5, is EPEVTQTPSHQVTQMGQEVILRCVPISNHLYFYWYRQILGQKVEFLVSFYNNEISEKSEIFDDQFSVERPDGSNFTLKIRSTKLEDSAMYFCASEVGREQETQYFGPGTRLLVL.

The rearrangement links TRBV10-1 to TRBJ2-1; tentatively, D is TRBD2 (5 bases). Between the trimmed V and J ends, which lost 3 bases and 1 base, there was a span of 7 bases. Germline loops: CDR1 WNHNN, CDR2 SYGVQD (reference sequence). This CDR3 is built from 14 residues. The CDR3 bases are TGCGCCAGCAGTGATGAGGGTTCCTACAATGAGCAGTTCTTC. This translates into CASSDEGSYNEQFF.

This clonotype has ten or more counts. CDR3: CASSLGMASGDYNEQFF. The CDR3 nucleotides read TGTGCCAGCAGTTTGGGTATGGCCTCGGGAGACTACAATGAGCAGTTCTTC. The rearrangement joins TRBV12-3 or TRBV12-4 to TRBJ2-1, with D maybe TRBD2 (6 bases). The CDR3 has 17 residues. V was clipped by 3 bases and J by 3 bases, with 18 bases between them.

This clonotype was detected a few times. The V call is TRBV20-1, the J call TRBJ2-1; no reliable D call. The V gene lost 3 bases and the J gene lost 5 bases, with 2 bases spanning the gap. The CDR3 is 10 residues long. Germline loops: CDR1 DFQATT, CDR2 SNEGSKA (reference sequence). CDR3 amino acids: CSASHNEQFF. The CDR3 DNA follows: TGCAGTGCTAGCCACAATGAGCAGTTCTTC.

In this sample, this clonotype turned up a few times. V and J are TRBV2 and TRBJ1-5; D is undetermined. CDR3 length: 12 amino acids. V was shortened by 6 bases and J by 7 bases, with 10 bases between the two germline ends. In germline, CDR1 is SNHLY, CDR2 FYNNEI. The chain's CDR3 is CASRGQIQPQHF. The CDR3 nucleotides are TGTGCCAGCAGAGGCCAGATACAGCCCCAGCATTTT. Based on the CDR3 plus reference TRBV2 and TRBJ1-5, the full variable domain is EPEVTQTPSHQVTQMGQEVILRCVPISNHLYFYWYRQILGQKVEFLVSFYNNEISEKSEIFDDQFSVERPDGSNFTLKIRSTKLEDSAMYFCASRGQIQPQHFGDGTRLSIL.

This clonotype was detected only a few times. V gene TRBV13 combines with J gene TRBJ2-7; 11 bases are shared with TRBD1. Germline loops: CDR1 PRHDT, CDR2 FYEKMQ (reference sequence). The CDR3 extends over 14 amino acids. With 5 bases clipped from V and 5 bases from J, the junction kept 5 bases outside the gene matches. CDR3 in amino acids: CASSAGQGANEQYF. The CDR3 nucleotides read TGTGCCAGCAGCGCCGGACAGGGGGCAAACGAGCAGTACTTC.

The chain combines TRBV2 with TRBJ1-5; TRBD1 is a possible D gene (5 bases). The CDR3 spans 14 residues. V was clipped by 6 bases and J by 5 bases, with 14 bases between them. Germline CDR1 SNHLY, CDR2 FYNNEI. CDR3 sequence: CASRGEGIYQPQHF. Written as DNA, the CDR3 is TGTGCCAGCAGGGGGGAGGGGATCTATCAGCCCCAGCATTTT.